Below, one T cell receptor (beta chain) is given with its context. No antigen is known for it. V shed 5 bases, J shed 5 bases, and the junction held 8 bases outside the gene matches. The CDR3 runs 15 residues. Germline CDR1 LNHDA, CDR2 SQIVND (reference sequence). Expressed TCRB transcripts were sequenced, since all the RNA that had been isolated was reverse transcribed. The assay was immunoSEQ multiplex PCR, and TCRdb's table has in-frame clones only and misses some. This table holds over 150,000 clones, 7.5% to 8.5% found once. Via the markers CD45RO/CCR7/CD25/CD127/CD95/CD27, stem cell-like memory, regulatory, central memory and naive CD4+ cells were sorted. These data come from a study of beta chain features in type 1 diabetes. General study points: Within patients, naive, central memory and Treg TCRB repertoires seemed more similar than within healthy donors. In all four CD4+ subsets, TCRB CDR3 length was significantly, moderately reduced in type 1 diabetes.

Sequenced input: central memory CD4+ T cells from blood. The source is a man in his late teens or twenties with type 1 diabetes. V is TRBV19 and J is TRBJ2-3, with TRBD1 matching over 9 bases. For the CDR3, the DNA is TGTGCCAGTAGTGTCCGGGACAGGGATCGAGATACGCAGTATTTT. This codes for CASSVRDRDRDTQYF.